The TCR beta chain under discussion was sequenced for a study of T cell responses to AZD1222 COVID-19 vaccine. Study conclusions and caveats: Vaccination with two AZD1222 doses was followed by a rise in Spike-specific TCR breadth and depth. Females made up more of the donors, who were largely white British, and clonal diversity may have come out too low. Only a handful of AZD1222 recipients, more than five in all, had baseline seropositivity. Repertoire sampling occurred only after the peak T cell response.

Of note for this clone: Its antigen is undetermined.

TCRdb's table, derived via immunoSEQ multiplex PCR, lists solely in-frame clones and lacks some. In the table there are about 190,000 clones, around 92% of which are singletons. This specimen consisted of peripheral blood, obtained on day 0 of AZD1222 vaccination. This receptor was taken from an adult in good health.

The CDR3 protein is CASRFGDTQYF. The CDR3 DNA reads as TGTGCCAGCCGTTTTGGGGATACGCAGTATTTT. The V gene is TRBV7-3, the J gene TRBJ2-3, with D unclear. Germline values: CDR1 SGHTA, CDR2 FQGTGA. The CDR3 has 11 residues. Trimming removed 8 bases at V and 6 bases at J, with 9 bases between.